The next 10 T cell receptor beta chains were all read from a single sample in a study of CD8+CD57+ T cells in acquired aplastic anemia (dated by TCRdb to the late 2010s). The sequencer listed for this sample is Illumina HiSeq 2000. Genomic DNA served as template for TCR beta VDJ combination and CDR3 sequence profiling. The public reads were run again by TCRdb, first through fastp at Q25 and then through MiXCR, and only productive beta chains were kept. Each entry merges the rows of one CDR3 protein and shows their most common DNA and genes. The sample data list approximately 150,000 distinct CDR3 sequences, and around 75% of these were observed just once. 40% to 60% of the sample is taken by the ten largest. Patients chosen for sequencing had shown expansion of CD8+CD57+ cells by flow cytometry. Material for sequencing was sorted CD4+, CD8+, or CD8+CD57+ T cells (not recorded which) from PBMCs. The receptor set was obtained from a human donor with aplastic anemia.

The J gene is TRBJ2-7, the V gene TRBV9, with 10 bases that match TRBD1. The trim removed 3 bases at V and 5 bases at J, leaving 5 bases unmatched. The CDR3 runs 14 residues. CDR1 is SGDLS and CDR2 is YYNGEE in the germline V gene. CDR3 loop: CASSGWTGGDEQYF. The CDR3, as DNA: TGTGCCAGCAGCGGATGGACAGGGGGAGACGAGCAGTACTTC.

This clonotype occurred many times. The chain recombines TRBV6-2 or TRBV6-3 with TRBJ2-3, with TRBD2 matching 7 bases. The CDR3 covers 15 residues. Germline CDR1 and CDR2: MNHEY and SVGEGT. J was trimmed by 0 bases and V by 6 bases; bases with no gene match: 6. CDR3 bases: TGTGCCAGCAGCCACGGCGGGGGAAGCACAGATACGCAGTATTTT. Translation gives CASSHGGGSTDTQYF.

The rearrangement links TRBV9 to TRBJ2-1; TRBD2 is a possible D gene (5 bases). The CDR3 contains 15 residues. Trimming took off 0 bases at V and 5 bases at J, with 12 bases between the two ends. Germline loops: CDR1 SGDLS, CDR2 YYNGEE. The CDR3 here is CASSVVRGANNEQFF. CDR3 nucleotides: TGTGCCAGCAGCGTAGTTCGGGGAGCCAACAATGAGCAGTTCTTC.

This sequence joins TRBV4-3 and TRBJ1-6; D is unresolved. Germline assignment: CDR1 LGHNA and CDR2 YSLEER. Trimming removed 0 bases from V and 6 bases from J, with 12 bases in between. The CDR3 is 16 amino acids. The CDR3 DNA is TGCGCCAGCAGCCAAGATCAGGACCATGCTAATTCACCCCTCCACTTT. It encodes CASSQDQDHANSPLHF.

J is TRBJ1-5 and V is TRBV20-1, with D possibly being TRBD1 (5 bases). This CDR3 has 16 residues. Trimming stripped 6 bases from V and 3 bases from J, with 21 bases between. CDR1 DFQATT and CDR2 SNEGSKA come from the germline V gene (reference sequence). The CDR3 loop is CSASSQTGVLNQPQHF. As DNA, the CDR3 is TGCAGTGCCAGCAGCCAGACGGGGGTCCTCAATCAGCCCCAGCATTTT.

This clonotype was seen a handful of times. The chain has TRBV20-1 and TRBJ2-3, with TRBD2 matching 8 bases. With V trimmed by 2 bases and J by 3 bases, 7 bases remained unmatched. In germline, CDR1 is DFQATT, CDR2 SNEGSKA (reference sequence). There are 15 residues in the CDR3. The CDR3 DNA reads as TGCAGTGCTAGACACCCACTAGCGGCGACAGATACGCAGTATTTT. Protein sequence: CSARHPLAATDTQYF.

This chain joins TRBV20-1 and TRBJ1-6; possibly TRBD1 for D (6 bases). V lost 6 bases and J 3 bases, leaving 18 bases between the germline ends. Germline CDR1 DFQATT, CDR2 SNEGSKA (reference sequence). This CDR3 has 16 amino acids. The CDR3 bases are TGCAGTGCCAGGCCAGGGGAGGAGGGCTATAATTCACCCCTCCACTTT. It yields the protein CSARPGEEGYNSPLHF.

The chain joins TRBV9 to TRBJ1-1, with D hard to call. The CDR3 runs to 15 residues. Between the trimmed V and J ends, which lost 3 bases and 4 bases, there was a span of 16 bases. CDR1 and CDR2 (germline): SGDLS, YYNGEE. The CDR3 DNA reads TGTGCCAGCAGCGCGGGAGGCGGCTCGATCACTGAAGCTTTCTTT. It encodes CASSAGGGSITEAFF.

The gene calls are TRBV19 and TRBJ2-5, with 7 bases fitting TRBD2. The CDR3 has 13 amino acids. Losses at the gene ends were 6 bases for V and 5 bases for J; bases not matched to a gene: 6. CDR1 and CDR2 (germline): LNHDA, SQIVND (reference sequence). This CDR3 is CASRPRGEETQYF. The DNA for the CDR3 is TGTGCCAGTAGGCCCCGGGGGGAGGAGACCCAGTACTTC.

V gene TRBV10-1 combines with J gene TRBJ2-7; a weak D match, TRBD1 (5 bases). The CDR3 contains 15 residues. Germline CDR1 reads WNHNN; CDR2 reads SYGVQD (reference sequence). The ends were cut back, 3 bases at V and 3 bases at J, with 15 bases in the middle. CDR3 sequence (DNA): TGCGCCAGCAGTGATAGAACAGGCTCGAACTACGAGCAGTACTTC. Protein: CASSDRTGSNYEQYF.